The source of this TCR beta chain is a study of glioma-infiltrating T cells. Study results and limitations: Gliomas, especially low-grade, showed above-expected tissue-blood divergence; non-neoplastic patients showed below. CDR3 overlap between tissue and blood was very small.

This clonotype was seen a handful of times. The antigen is undetermined. TCR alpha and beta CDR3 regions were amplified from RNA using iRepertoire nested multiplex PCR. Input was roughly 100-450 ng of tissue mRNA or PBMC total RNA. TCRdb ran MiXCR on the multiplex PCR reads and lists one entry per CDR3 protein. Of roughly 100,000 distinct CDR3 sequences listed, 25% to 35% are singletons. Looked up from germline, CDR1 is LNHDA and CDR2 is SQIVND (reference sequence). The V and J ends lost 7 bases and 0 bases respectively, with 12 bases between them. The CDR3 loop spans 14 amino acids. Sequenced material: glioma tissue, nonneoplastic brain tissue, or PBMCs (not recorded which). This chain links TRBV19 with TRBJ1-2; possible D gene TRBD1, 6 bases. This clonotype originated in a human donor with low-grade glioma or glioblastoma, undergoing nonglioma brain surgery, or in good health (not recorded which). As DNA, the CDR3 is TGTGCCAGTACCCACAGGGACCCTAACTATGGCTACACCTTC. Protein sequence: CASTHRDPNYGYTF.